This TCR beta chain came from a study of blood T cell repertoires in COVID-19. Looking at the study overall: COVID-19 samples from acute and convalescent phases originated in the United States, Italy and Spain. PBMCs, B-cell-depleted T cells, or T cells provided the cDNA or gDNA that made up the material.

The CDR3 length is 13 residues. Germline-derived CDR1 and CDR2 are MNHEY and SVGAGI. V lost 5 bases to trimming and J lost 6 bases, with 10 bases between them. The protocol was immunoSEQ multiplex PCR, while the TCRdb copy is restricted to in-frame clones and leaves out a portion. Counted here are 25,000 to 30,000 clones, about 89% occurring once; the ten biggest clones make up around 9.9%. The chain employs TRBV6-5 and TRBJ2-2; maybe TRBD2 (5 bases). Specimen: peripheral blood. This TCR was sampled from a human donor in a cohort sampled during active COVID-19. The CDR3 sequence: CASSPSLPGELFF. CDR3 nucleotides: TGTGCCAGCAGTCCTAGCTTACCCGGGGAGCTGTTTTTT.